This TCR beta chain was sequenced for a study of blood T cell repertoires in COVID-19. Study-level information: Material from acute and convalescent COVID-19 was sourced from the United States, Italy and Spain. T cells, B-cell-depleted T cells, or PBMCs provided the cDNA or gDNA that served as material.

This clone showed up just a few times. The CDR3 is 13 residues long. Germline CDR1 and CDR2: SNHLY and FYNNEI. Trimming took off 5 bases at V and 4 bases at J, with 12 bases between the two ends. Methods used by the authors: Reference gene primer amplification gave nucleated cell count estimates. Only in-frame clones appear in the TCRdb table, and some are missing; sequencing was by immunoSEQ multiplex PCR. V, J and clone size are those of that table, while D and trimming were read from the DNA. This sample carries roughly 16,000 clones, roughly 81% of them seen once, and the ten largest clones take around 8.1%.

The J gene is TRBJ2-7, the V gene TRBV2, with a possible D match to TRBD2 (5 bases). The sequenced sample was peripheral blood. This TCR was recovered from a man aged 60 to 75 with acute or convalescent COVID-19. The CDR3 loop is CASSQEVLYEQYF. The CDR3 nucleotides are TGTGCCAGCAGTCAGGAGGTATTATACGAGCAGTACTTC.